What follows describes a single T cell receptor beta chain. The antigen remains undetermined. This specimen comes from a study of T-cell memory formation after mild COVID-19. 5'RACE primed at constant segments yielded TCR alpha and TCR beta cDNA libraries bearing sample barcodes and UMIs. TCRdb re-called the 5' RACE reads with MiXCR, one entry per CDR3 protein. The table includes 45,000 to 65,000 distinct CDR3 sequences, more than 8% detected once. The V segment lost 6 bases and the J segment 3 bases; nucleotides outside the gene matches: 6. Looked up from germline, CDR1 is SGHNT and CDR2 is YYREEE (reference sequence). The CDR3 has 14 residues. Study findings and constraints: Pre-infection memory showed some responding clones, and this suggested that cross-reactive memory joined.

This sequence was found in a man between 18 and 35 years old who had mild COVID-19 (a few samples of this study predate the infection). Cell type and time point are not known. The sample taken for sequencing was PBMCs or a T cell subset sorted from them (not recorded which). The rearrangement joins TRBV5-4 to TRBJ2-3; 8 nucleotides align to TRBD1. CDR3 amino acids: CASTPRQGTDTQYF. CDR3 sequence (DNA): TGTGCCAGCACCCCGAGACAGGGGACAGATACGCAGTATTTT. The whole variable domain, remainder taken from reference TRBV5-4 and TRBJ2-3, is ETGVTQSPTHLIKTRGQQVTLRCSSQSGHNTVSWYQQALGQGPQFIFQYYREEENGRGNFPPRFSGLQFPNYSSELNVNALELDDSALYLCASTPRQGTDTQYFGPGTRLTVL.